The 3 T cell receptor beta chains below were found in one sample sequenced in a study of T cell responses to AZD1222 COVID-19 vaccine (dated by TCRdb to the early 2020s). The library came from the immunoSEQ multiplex PCR assay. TCRdb's version of the immuneACCESS table is confined to in-frame rearrangements and falls short of the full clone set. An unresolved V gene accounts for under half of the shortfall where checked; the remainder is of unknown origin. In all, the sample holds approximately 160,000 clones, and approximately 88% of those were seen once. The top ten clones comprise under 2.5% of the sample. The time point label, as the study defines it: baseline before first vaccination. The specimen comprised peripheral blood, sampled on day 0 of AZD1222 vaccination. These receptors came from an adult in good health.

The rearrangement uses TRBV6-5 and TRBJ2-7; 7 bases are shared with TRBD1. Germline lookup yields CDR1 MNHEY and CDR2 SVGAGI. Losses at the gene ends were 7 bases for V and 4 bases for J; bases not matched to a gene: 10. CDR3 size: 14 residues. CDR3 amino acids: CASTRQGRLYEQYF. CDR3 DNA: TGTGCCAGCACCAGACAGGGTCGACTATACGAGCAGTACTTC.

The rearrangement joins TRBV7-2 to TRBJ2-2, with 7 positions matching TRBD2. The germline gives CDR1 SGHTA, CDR2 FQGNSA. CDR3 size: 15 residues. Germline trimming cut 3 bases from V and 6 bases from J; bases unmatched to any gene: 7. Here the CDR3 reads CASSFEVAGPGELFF. Here the CDR3 DNA reads TGTGCCAGCAGCTTCGAAGTAGCGGGCCCCGGGGAGCTGTTTTTT.

CDR3 residues: CASSQELRYEQFF. The CDR3 DNA is TGCGCCAGCAGCCAAGAATTGAGGTATGAGCAGTTCTTC. V gene TRBV4-3 combines with J gene TRBJ2-1; D is undetermined. CDR1 and CDR2 from the germline V gene are LGHNA and YSLEER. V was clipped by 0 bases and J by 8 bases, with 8 bases between them. The CDR3 is 13 amino acids.